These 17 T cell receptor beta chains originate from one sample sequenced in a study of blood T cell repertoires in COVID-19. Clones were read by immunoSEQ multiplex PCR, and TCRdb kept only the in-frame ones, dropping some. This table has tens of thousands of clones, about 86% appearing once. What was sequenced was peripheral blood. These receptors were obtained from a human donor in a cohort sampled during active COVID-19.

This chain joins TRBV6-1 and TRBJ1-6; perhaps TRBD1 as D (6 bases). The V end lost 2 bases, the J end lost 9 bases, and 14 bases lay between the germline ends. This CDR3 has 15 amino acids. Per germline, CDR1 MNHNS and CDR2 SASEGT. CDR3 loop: CASSERNREISPLHF. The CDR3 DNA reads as TGTGCCAGCAGTGAACGCAACAGGGAAATTTCACCCCTCCACTTT.

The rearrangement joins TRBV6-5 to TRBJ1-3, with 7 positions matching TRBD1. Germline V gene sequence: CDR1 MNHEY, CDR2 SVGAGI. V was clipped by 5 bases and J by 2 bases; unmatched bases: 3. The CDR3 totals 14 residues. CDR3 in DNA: TGTGCCAGCAGTACCACAGGGGCTGGAAACACCATATATTTT. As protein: CASSTTGAGNTIYF.

CDR3 sequence reads: CASSYLRTGGSYGYTF. The CDR3, as DNA: TGTGCCAGCAGTTACCTCCGGACAGGGGGCAGCTATGGCTACACCTTC. This chain links TRBV6-5 with TRBJ1-2, with TRBD1 identical over 11 bases. Germline V CDR1 and CDR2: MNHEY, SVGAGI. This CDR3 has 16 residues. V trimming: 2 bases; J trimming: 4 bases; junction bases outside the gene matches: 6.

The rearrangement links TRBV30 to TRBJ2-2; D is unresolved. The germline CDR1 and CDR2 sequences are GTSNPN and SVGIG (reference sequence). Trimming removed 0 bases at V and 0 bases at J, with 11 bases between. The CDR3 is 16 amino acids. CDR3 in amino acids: CAWSVGGSSNTGELFF. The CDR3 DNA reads TGTGCCTGGAGTGTCGGCGGATCCTCGAACACCGGGGAGCTGTTTTTT.

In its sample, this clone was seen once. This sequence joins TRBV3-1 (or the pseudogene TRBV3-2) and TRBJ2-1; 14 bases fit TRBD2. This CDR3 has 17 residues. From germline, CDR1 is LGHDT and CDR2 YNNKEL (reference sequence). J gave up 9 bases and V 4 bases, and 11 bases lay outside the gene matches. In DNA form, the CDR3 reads TGTGCCAGCAGCCCTGGGACTAGCGGGGGCCTGCGGGGTGAGCAGTTCTTC. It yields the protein CASSPGTSGGLRGEQFF.

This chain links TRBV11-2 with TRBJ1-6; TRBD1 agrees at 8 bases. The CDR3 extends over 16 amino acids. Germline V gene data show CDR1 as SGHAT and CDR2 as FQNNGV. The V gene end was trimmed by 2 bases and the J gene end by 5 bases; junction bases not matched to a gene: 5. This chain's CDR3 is CASSLSGQGDNSPLHF. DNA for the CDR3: TGTGCCAGCAGCTTAAGCGGACAGGGAGATAATTCACCCCTCCACTTT.

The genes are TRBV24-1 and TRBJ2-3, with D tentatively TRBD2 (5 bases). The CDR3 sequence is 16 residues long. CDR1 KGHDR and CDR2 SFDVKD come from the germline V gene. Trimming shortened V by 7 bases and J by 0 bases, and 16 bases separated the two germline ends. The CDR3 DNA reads TGTGCCACCAGCCATGCGGAGGCTAGAAGCACAGATACGCAGTATTTT. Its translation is CATSHAEARSTDTQYF.

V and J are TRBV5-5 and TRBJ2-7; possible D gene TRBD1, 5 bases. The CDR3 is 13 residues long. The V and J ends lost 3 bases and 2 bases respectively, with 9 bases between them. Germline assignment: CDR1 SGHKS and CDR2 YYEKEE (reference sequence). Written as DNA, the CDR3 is TGTGCCAGCAGCTCTGGACACACCTACGAGCAGTACTTC. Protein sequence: CASSSGHTYEQYF. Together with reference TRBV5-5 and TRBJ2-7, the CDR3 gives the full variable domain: DAGVTQSPTHLIKTRGQQVTLRCSPISGHKSVSWYQQVLGQGPQFIFQYYEKEERGRGNFPDRFSARQFPNYSSELNVNALLLGDSALYLCASSSGHTYEQYFGPGTRLTVT.

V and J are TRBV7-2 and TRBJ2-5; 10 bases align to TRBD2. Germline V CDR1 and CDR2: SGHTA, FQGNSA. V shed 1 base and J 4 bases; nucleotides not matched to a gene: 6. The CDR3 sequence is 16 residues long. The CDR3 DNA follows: TGTGCCAGCAGCTTAGAATTGAGCGGGGGGGCAGAGACCCAGTACTTC. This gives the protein CASSLELSGGAETQYF.

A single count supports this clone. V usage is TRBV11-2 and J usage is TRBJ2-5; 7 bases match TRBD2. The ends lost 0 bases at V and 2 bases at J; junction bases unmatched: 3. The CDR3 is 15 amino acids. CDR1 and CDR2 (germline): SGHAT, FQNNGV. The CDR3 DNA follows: TGTGCCAGCAGCTTAGAAGCAGCGGGGCAAGAGACCCAGTACTTC. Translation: CASSLEAAGQETQYF.

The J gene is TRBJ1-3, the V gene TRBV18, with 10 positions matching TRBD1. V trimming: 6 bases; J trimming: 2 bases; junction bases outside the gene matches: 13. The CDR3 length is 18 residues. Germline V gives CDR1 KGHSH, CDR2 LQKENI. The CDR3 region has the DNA TGTGCCAGCTCTACCTTGGTCCGGGACAGGGGACCTGGAAACACCATATATTTT. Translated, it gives CASSTLVRDRGPGNTIYF.

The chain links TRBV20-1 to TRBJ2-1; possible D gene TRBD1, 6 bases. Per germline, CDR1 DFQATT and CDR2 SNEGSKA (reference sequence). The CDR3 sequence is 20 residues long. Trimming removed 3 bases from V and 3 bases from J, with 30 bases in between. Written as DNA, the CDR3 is TGCAGTGCTAGTTACTGGCGTTCTCGGGCCCCCCAGGGGATCTACAATGAGCAGTTCTTC. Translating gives CSASYWRSRAPQGIYNEQFF.

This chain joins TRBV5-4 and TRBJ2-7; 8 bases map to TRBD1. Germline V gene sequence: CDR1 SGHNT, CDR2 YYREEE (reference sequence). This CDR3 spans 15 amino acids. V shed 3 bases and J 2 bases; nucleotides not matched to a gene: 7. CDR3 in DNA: TGTGCCAGCAGCTCGTGGGGGACAGGCGCCTACGAGCAGTACTTC. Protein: CASSSWGTGAYEQYF. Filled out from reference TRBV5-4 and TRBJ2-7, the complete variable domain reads ETGVTQSPTHLIKTRGQQVTLRCSSQSGHNTVSWYQQALGQGPQFIFQYYREEENGRGNFPPRFSGLQFPNYSSELNVNALELDDSALYLCASSSWGTGAYEQYFGPGTRLTVT.

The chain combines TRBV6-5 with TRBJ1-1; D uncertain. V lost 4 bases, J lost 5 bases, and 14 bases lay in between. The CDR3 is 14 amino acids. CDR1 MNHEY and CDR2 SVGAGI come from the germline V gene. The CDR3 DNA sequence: TGTGCCAGCAGTTCCCCCCGGAGGAAGACTGAAGCTTTCTTT. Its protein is CASSSPRRKTEAFF.

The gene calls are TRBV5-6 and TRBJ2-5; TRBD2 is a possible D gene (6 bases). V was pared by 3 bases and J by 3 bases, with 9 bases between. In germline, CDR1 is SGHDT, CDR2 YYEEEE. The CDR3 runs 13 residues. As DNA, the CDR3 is TGTGCCAGCAGCTGGGGCGGGGAAGAGACCCAGTACTTC. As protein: CASSWGGEETQYF.

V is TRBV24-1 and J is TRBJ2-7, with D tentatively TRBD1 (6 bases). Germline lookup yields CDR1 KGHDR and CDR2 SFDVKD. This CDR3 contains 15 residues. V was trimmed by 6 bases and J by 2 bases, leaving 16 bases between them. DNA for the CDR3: TGTGCCACCAGTTCCAACAGGGATGGGGCCTACGAGCAGTACTTC. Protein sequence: CATSSNRDGAYEQYF.

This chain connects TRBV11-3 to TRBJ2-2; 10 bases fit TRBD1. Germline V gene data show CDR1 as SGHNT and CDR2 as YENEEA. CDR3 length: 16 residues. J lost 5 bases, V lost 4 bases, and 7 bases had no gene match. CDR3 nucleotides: TGTGCCAGCAGCTCCGGGACAGGGGTGTATACCGGGGAGCTGTTTTTT. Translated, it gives CASSSGTGVYTGELFF.